The TCR beta chain described here comes from a study of identical twins. This clonotype came up many times. TCRdb reanalysed the 5' RACE reads using MiXCR and keeps one entry per CDR3 protein. The repertoire holds more than 650,000 distinct CDR3 sequences, around 6.1% seen once, with around 2% in the top ten. The germline gives CDR1 MNHNS, CDR2 SASEGT. Germline trimming cut 7 bases from V and 8 bases from J; bases unmatched to any gene: 10. The CDR3 extends over 14 amino acids. The sample was naive T cells sorted from blood. The clonotype originates from a man aged 18 to 30 in good health. The V and J genes are TRBV6-1 and TRBJ2-1, with 8 bases aligning to TRBD2. The CDR3 spells CASTQAGDLYEQFF. The DNA for the CDR3 is TGTGCCAGCACCCAAGCGGGAGATCTCTATGAGCAGTTCTTC.